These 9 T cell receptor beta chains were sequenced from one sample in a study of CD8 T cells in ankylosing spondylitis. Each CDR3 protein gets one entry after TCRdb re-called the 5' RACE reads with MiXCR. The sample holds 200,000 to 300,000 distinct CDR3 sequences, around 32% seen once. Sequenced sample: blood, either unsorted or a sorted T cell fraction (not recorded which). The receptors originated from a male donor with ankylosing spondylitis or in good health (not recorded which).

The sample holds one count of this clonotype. The CDR3 bases are TGTGCCAGCAGCCGGTCGGATACGCAGTATTTT. Its translation: CASSRSDTQYF. V gene TRBV7-2 combines with J gene TRBJ2-3; no clear D gene. The CDR3 is 11 residues long. Germline lookup yields CDR1 SGHTA and CDR2 FQGNSA. V was clipped by 5 bases and J by 6 bases, with 6 bases between them.

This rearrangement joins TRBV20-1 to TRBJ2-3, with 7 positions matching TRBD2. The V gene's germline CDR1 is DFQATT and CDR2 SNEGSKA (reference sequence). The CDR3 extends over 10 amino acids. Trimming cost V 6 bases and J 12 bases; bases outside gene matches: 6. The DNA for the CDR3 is TGCAGTGCCAAGACTAGCACACAGTATTTT. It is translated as CSAKTSTQYF.

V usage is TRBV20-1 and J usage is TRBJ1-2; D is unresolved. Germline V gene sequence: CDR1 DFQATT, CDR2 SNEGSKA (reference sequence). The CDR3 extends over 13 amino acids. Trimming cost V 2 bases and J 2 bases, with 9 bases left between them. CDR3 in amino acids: CSARILQNYGYTF. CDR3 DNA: TGCAGTGCTAGAATCCTACAGAACTATGGCTACACCTTC.

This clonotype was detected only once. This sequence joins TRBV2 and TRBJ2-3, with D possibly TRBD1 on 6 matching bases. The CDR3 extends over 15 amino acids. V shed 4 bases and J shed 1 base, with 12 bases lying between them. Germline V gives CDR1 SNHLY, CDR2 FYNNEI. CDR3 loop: CASSGQARGTDTQYF. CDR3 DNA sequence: TGTGCCAGCAGTGGACAGGCTCGGGGCACAGATACGCAGTATTTT.

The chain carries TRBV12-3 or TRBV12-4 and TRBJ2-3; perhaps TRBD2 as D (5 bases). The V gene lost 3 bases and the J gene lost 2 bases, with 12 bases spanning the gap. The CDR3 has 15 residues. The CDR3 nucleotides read TGTGCCAGCAGTTTTAGGGCGGGCGCCACAGATACGCAGTATTTT. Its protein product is CASSFRAGATDTQYF.

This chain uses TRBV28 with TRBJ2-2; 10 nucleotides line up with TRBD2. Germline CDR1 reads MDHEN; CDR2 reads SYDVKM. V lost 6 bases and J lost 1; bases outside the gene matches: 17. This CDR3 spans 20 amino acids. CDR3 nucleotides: TGTGCCAGCAGAGAATTGGAGGGCCCCATAGCGGGGGGGAACACCGGGGAGCTGTTTTTT. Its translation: CASRELEGPIAGGNTGELFF. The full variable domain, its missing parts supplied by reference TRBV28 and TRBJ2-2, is DVKVTQSSRYLVKRTGEKVFLECVQDMDHENMFWYRQDPGLGLRLIYFSYDVKMKEKGDIPEGYSVSREKKERFSLILESASTNQTSMYLCASRELEGPIAGGNTGELFFGEGSRLTVL.

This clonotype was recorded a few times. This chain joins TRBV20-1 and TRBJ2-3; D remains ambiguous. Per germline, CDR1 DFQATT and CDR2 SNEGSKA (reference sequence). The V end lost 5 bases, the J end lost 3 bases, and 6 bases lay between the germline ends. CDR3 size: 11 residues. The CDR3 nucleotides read TGCAGTGCTCCTAAGACAGATACGCAGTATTTT. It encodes CSAPKTDTQYF.

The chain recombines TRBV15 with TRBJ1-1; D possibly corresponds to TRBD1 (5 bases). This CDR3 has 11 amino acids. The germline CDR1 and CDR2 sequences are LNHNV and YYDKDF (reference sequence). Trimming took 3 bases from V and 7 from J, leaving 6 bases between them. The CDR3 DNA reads TGTGCCACCAGCAGCGACAGTGAAGCTTTCTTT. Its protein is CATSSDSEAFF.

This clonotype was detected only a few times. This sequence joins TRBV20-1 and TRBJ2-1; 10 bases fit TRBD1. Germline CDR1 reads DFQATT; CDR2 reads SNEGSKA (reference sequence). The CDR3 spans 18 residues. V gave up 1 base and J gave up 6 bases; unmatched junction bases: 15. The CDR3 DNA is TGCAGTGCTAGAGGGGGACAGGGGACTCATCTACGTGGCAATGAGCAGTTCTTC. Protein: CSARGGQGTHLRGNEQFF.